Presented here are 21 T cell receptor beta chains from one specimen sequenced in a study of CD8+ T cells in alopecia areata. Treatment reported: oral pan-JAK inhibitor, 5-10 mg twice daily. RNA was extracted and reverse transcribed into cDNA as the sequencing template. Clones were sequenced by immunoSEQ multiplex PCR, and TCRdb holds only the in-frame ones, with some missing. The sample has 250,000 to 300,000 clones, roughly 64% seen once. The material sequenced was CD4+ T cells sorted from blood, taken at week 24, from a patient treated with tofacitinib. The origin of the receptors is a human donor with alopecia areata.

V is TRBV30 and J is TRBJ1-5; TRBD1 matches at 9 bases. The CDR3 length is 14 residues. V was clipped by 5 bases and J by 6 bases; unmatched bases: 8. The germline CDR1 and CDR2 sequences are GTSNPN and SVGIG (reference sequence). The CDR3 DNA follows: TGTGCCTGGTCGACAGGGGGTTTAAGTCAGCCCCAGCATTTT. Translating it yields CAWSTGGLSQPQHF.

The chain joins TRBV7-8 to TRBJ2-2; no firm D call. Germline CDR1 is SGHVS and CDR2 is FQNEAQ. V was clipped by 10 bases and J by 8 bases, with 14 bases between them. The CDR3 is made up of 12 amino acids. The CDR3 region is CATYGLRGELFF. DNA of the CDR3: TGTGCCACCTACGGGCTGCGAGGGGAGCTGTTTTTT.

This clone was recorded at least ten times. This chain links TRBV6-1 with TRBJ2-6, with 9 bases matching TRBD1. J gave up 7 bases and V 8 bases, and 6 bases lay outside the gene matches. CDR3 length: 14 residues. Germline V gene sequence: CDR1 MNHNS, CDR2 SASEGT. CDR3 bases: TGTGCCAGCCTGGGACAGGGAGGTGCCAACGTCCTGACTTTC. Its translation: CASLGQGGANVLTF.

In this sample, this clone turned up a few times. CDR3 in DNA: TGCAGCGTTGAAGATGGACAGGGCATGAACACTGAAGCTTTCTTT. This codes for CSVEDGQGMNTEAFF. The chain links TRBV29-1 to TRBJ1-1, with 8 bases matching TRBD1. J gave up 0 bases and V 0 bases, and 3 bases lay outside the gene matches. Germline CDR1 reads SQVTM; CDR2 reads ANQGSEA. The CDR3 sequence is 15 residues long.

The chain is built from TRBV5-6 and TRBJ1-2; 8 bases are shared with TRBD1. Germline V lookup: CDR1 SGHDT, CDR2 YYEEEE. The CDR3 is 17 amino acids. Unmatched junction bases numbered 14, after V lost 1 base and J lost 6 bases. As DNA, the CDR3 is TGTGCCAGCAGCTTGACGGGGATACAGGGGGGCGAAAATGGCTACACCTTC. Protein product: CASSLTGIQGGENGYTF. The full variable domain, in which reference TRBV5-6 and TRBJ1-2 provide the parts outside the CDR3, is DAGVTQSPTHLIKTRGQQVTLRCSPKSGHDTVSWYQQALGQGPQFIFQYYEEEERQRGNFPDRFSGHQFPNYSSELNVNALLLGDSALYLCASSLTGIQGGENGYTFGSGTRLTVV.

This clone was detected only a few times. The chain links TRBV10-3 to TRBJ1-2; D may be TRBD1 (5 bases). Germline V lookup: CDR1 ENHRY, CDR2 SYGVKD. Trimming left V 3 bases short and J 5 bases short, with 13 bases between. The CDR3 is made up of 14 amino acids. The CDR3, as DNA: TGTGCCATCAGTGACGATCAGGGTCGATATGGCTACACCTTC. This codes for CAISDDQGRYGYTF.

The chain links TRBV5-1 to TRBJ2-3, with unresolved D. In germline, CDR1 is SGHRS, CDR2 YFSETQ. V lost 4 bases to trimming and J lost 1 base, with 10 bases between them. There are 14 residues in the CDR3. The CDR3 spells CASSVGRRTDTQYF. The CDR3 nucleotides are TGCGCCAGCAGCGTCGGTCGACGCACAGATACGCAGTATTTT.

The V call is TRBV4-1, the J call TRBJ2-1; a possible D gene is TRBD2 (6 bases). The CDR3 length is 15 residues. V was shortened by 1 base and J by 7 bases, with 14 bases between the two germline ends. Germline V gene sequence: CDR1 MGHRA, CDR2 YSYEKL. This chain's CDR3 is CASSQAGRGTNEQFF. The CDR3 DNA is TGCGCCAGCAGCCAAGCCGGGCGGGGTACGAATGAGCAGTTCTTC.

The J gene is TRBJ1-4, the V gene TRBV6-6, with 7 bases matching TRBD1. Germline V CDR1 and CDR2: MNHNY, SVGAGI (reference sequence). This CDR3 region has 13 residues. V lost 6 bases, J lost 6 bases, and 4 bases stayed unmatched. The CDR3 DNA reads TGTGCCAGCAGCGACAGGGCCGATGAAAAACTGTTTTTT. Protein: CASSDRADEKLFF.

V and J are TRBV6-1 and TRBJ2-7, with 8 bases that match TRBD1. With 5 bases clipped from V and 0 bases from J, the junction kept 6 bases outside the gene matches. Germline CDR1 MNHNS, CDR2 SASEGT. The CDR3 is made up of 15 amino acids. The CDR3 nucleotides read TGTGCCAGCAGTCTGAGGACAGGGCGCTCCTACGAGCAGTACTTC. Amino acid sequence: CASSLRTGRSYEQYF.

The rearrangement uses TRBV30 and TRBJ1-6, with 8 bases aligning to TRBD1. With V trimmed by 2 bases and J by 9 bases, 3 bases remained unmatched. The CDR3 sequence is 13 residues long. CDR1 and CDR2 from the germline V gene are GTSNPN and SVGIG (reference sequence). CDR3 protein: CAWSRDRPSPLHF. In nucleotides, the CDR3 is TGTGCCTGGAGTCGGGACAGGCCTTCACCCCTCCACTTT.

The V call is TRBV27, the J call TRBJ2-5; TRBD1 agrees at 9 bases. V lost 3 bases, J lost 7 bases, and 15 bases stayed unmatched. CDR1 MNHEY and CDR2 SMNVEV come from the germline V gene (reference sequence). This CDR3 has 17 residues. In nucleotides, the CDR3 is TGTGCCAGCAGTTTCGTCGTGTCGGGACAGGGCCGTTTGACCCAGTACTTC. This gives the protein CASSFVVSGQGRLTQYF.

The rearrangement joins TRBV4-1 to TRBJ2-5; 9 bases are a match to TRBD2. V lost 3 bases to trimming and J lost 2 bases; unmatched junction nucleotides: 10. CDR3 length equals 17 residues. Germline CDR1 and CDR2: MGHRA and YSYEKL. As DNA, the CDR3 is TGCGCCAGCAGCCACCGTGTCCTAGCGGGGCTACAAGAGACCCAGTACTTC. Residues: CASSHRVLAGLQETQYF.

The V call is TRBV7-9, the J call TRBJ1-1; 8 bases align to TRBD1. V dropped 2 bases and J dropped 6; count of bases not matched to a gene: 2. CDR1 and CDR2 (germline): SEHNR, FQNEAQ (reference sequence). CDR3 size: 13 residues. The CDR3 region is CASSLQGAAEAFF. CDR3 DNA: TGTGCCAGCAGCTTACAGGGGGCAGCTGAAGCTTTCTTT.

The chain has TRBV5-4 and TRBJ2-2; D unresolved. This CDR3 has 12 amino acids. Germline CDR1 reads SGHNT; CDR2 reads YYREEE (reference sequence). Trimming removed 3 bases at V and 6 bases at J, with 6 bases between. This CDR3 reads CASSSTSGELFF. CDR3 sequence (DNA): TGTGCCAGCAGCTCGACCTCCGGGGAGCTGTTTTTT.

This clone was picked up a small number of times. The chain uses TRBV13 and TRBJ2-7, with 10 bases that match TRBD1. The CDR3 loop spans 17 amino acids. Losses at the gene ends were 5 bases for V and 0 bases for J; bases not matched to a gene: 10. The germline V gene has CDR1 PRHDT and CDR2 FYEKMQ (reference sequence). CDR3 residues: CASSLARTGGTSYEQYF. Here the CDR3 DNA reads TGTGCCAGCAGCCTAGCGAGGACAGGGGGGACCTCCTACGAGCAGTACTTC.

V is TRBV25-1 and J is TRBJ1-1; TRBD1 matches at 7 bases. The V gene's germline CDR1 is MGHDK and CDR2 SYGVNS. The CDR3 covers 14 residues. V gave up 6 bases and J gave up 5 bases; unmatched junction bases: 9. As DNA, the CDR3 is TGTGCCAGCAGAAACTCAGGGGGAGGGACTGAAGCTTTCTTT. It yields the protein CASRNSGGGTEAFF.

The chain uses TRBV25-1 and TRBJ2-1; a possible D gene is TRBD1 (5 bases). V was clipped by 2 bases and J by 8 bases, with 7 bases between them. This CDR3 is built from 12 residues. Looked up from germline, CDR1 is MGHDK and CDR2 is SYGVNS. The CDR3 sequence is CASSEQGYEQFF. The DNA of the CDR3 is TGTGCCAGCAGTGAACAGGGCTATGAGCAGTTCTTC.

This sequence joins TRBV5-1 and TRBJ2-5, with TRBD2 matching over 7 bases. V lost 4 bases and J lost 5; bases outside the gene matches: 8. The CDR3 loop spans 14 amino acids. Germline V lookup: CDR1 SGHRS, CDR2 YFSETQ. The CDR3, as DNA: TGCGCCAGCAGCACCGGGGGGAGATGGGAGACCCAGTACTTC. Amino acid sequence: CASSTGGRWETQYF. The full variable domain, its missing parts supplied by reference TRBV5-1 and TRBJ2-5, is KAGVTQTPRYLIKTRGQQVTLSCSPISGHRSVSWYQQTPGQGLQFLFEYFSETQRNKGNFPGRFSGRQFSNSRSEMNVSTLELGDSALYLCASSTGGRWETQYFGPGTRLLVL.

The chain is built from TRBV7-2 and TRBJ2-5; TRBD1 matches 8 bases. This CDR3 spans 15 amino acids. Per germline, CDR1 SGHTA and CDR2 FQGNSA. Germline trimming cut 7 bases from V and 3 bases from J; bases unmatched to any gene: 10. The CDR3 DNA follows: TGTGCCAGCACCCAACTCAGGGGGCGAGAAGAGACCCAGTACTTC. Translating gives CASTQLRGREETQYF.

The gene calls are TRBV30 and TRBJ2-5; 8 bases map to TRBD2. CDR3 size: 15 residues. Germline CDR1 reads GTSNPN; CDR2 reads SVGIG (reference sequence). V shed 2 bases, J shed 3 bases, and the junction held 8 bases outside the gene matches. The CDR3 here is CAWSYLQRGKETQYF. In DNA, the CDR3 is TGTGCCTGGAGTTACCTTCAGCGGGGGAAAGAGACCCAGTACTTC.